The 31 T cell receptor beta chains reported below all come from one sample, sequenced in a study of regulatory T cells in long-lasting Graves disease. As to time point: newly diagnosed GD, antithyroid drugs for less than 3 months. Extracted RNA from PBMCs served as the source of the TCR library. The authors built TCR beta libraries using iRepertoire HTBI primers and Arm-PCR of CDR3 regions. TCRdb processed the multiplex PCR reads anew with MiXCR; each CDR3 protein has one entry. The table lists 360,000 or so distinct CDR3 sequences, 12% of them singletons. This sample was also put to use in a study of T cells in Graves' hyperthyroidism and ophthalmopathy.

The specimen comprised peripheral blood mononuclear cells (PBMCs), sampled at new diagnosis, from a patient treated with antithyroid drugs. Receptors originate from a young woman with Graves disease.

V usage is TRBV29-1 and J usage is TRBJ2-4; no clear D gene. Trimming removed 8 bases from V and 5 bases from J, with 16 bases in between. CDR3 length equals 13 residues. The germline CDR1 and CDR2 sequences are SQVTM and ANQGSEA. The CDR3 here is CSTLWVPQNIQYF. DNA of the CDR3: TGCAGCACCCTCTGGGTCCCACAAAACATTCAGTACTTC.

In this sample, this clonotype turned up many times. V and J are TRBV20-1 and TRBJ2-4; weak D call: TRBD2 (5 bases). Between the trimmed V and J ends, which lost 7 bases and 4 bases, there was a span of 14 bases. The CDR3 length is 13 residues. Germline V CDR1 and CDR2: DFQATT, SNEGSKA (reference sequence). CDR3 residues: CSGSGIYKNIQYF. CDR3 DNA: TGCAGTGGCTCCGGGATTTATAAAAACATTCAGTACTTC.

This clonotype was seen at least ten times. The CDR3 coding sequence is TGCAGCGTTGCCAGGGGTTCCTACAATGAGCAGTTCTTC. Amino acid sequence: CSVARGSYNEQFF. This chain links TRBV29-1 with TRBJ2-1; D might be TRBD1 (6 bases). The CDR3 sequence is 13 residues long. V lost 4 bases and J 1 base, leaving 8 bases between the germline ends. Germline loops: CDR1 SQVTM, CDR2 ANQGSEA.

This clonotype was seen repeatedly, ten times or more. The gene calls are TRBV29-1 and TRBJ2-3; D possibly matches TRBD1 or TRBD2 (5 bases each). Trimming left V 7 bases short and J 0 bases short, with 17 bases between. Per germline, CDR1 SQVTM and CDR2 ANQGSEA. This CDR3 comprises 15 residues. The CDR3 DNA sequence: TGCAGCGCTACCATTGGGACGACTAGCACAGATACGCAGTATTTT. The encoded protein is CSATIGTTSTDTQYF.

This clonotype was counted between two and nine times. The chain has TRBV7-3 and TRBJ2-1, with TRBD2 as a possible D gene (7 bases). CDR1 SGHTA and CDR2 FQGTGA come from the germline V gene. The ends were cut back, 5 bases at V and 12 bases at J, with 17 bases in the middle. This CDR3 region has 13 residues. The DNA of the CDR3 is TGTGCCAGCAGCCGGGGGCGGGGGTATGGGCAGTTCTTC. As protein: CASSRGRGYGQFF.

This clonotype was seen a few times. This could be a read error, since a much larger clone is one nucleotide away. The V call is TRBV28, the J call TRBJ2-2, with D tentatively TRBD1 (6 bases). The germline V gene encodes CDR1 MDHEN and CDR2 SYDVKM. The CDR3 is made up of 12 amino acids. Written as DNA, the CDR3 is TGTGCCAGCTTACAGGGACCCGGGGAGCTGCTTTTT. Translation gives CASLQGPGELLF. Using reference TRBV28 and TRBJ2-2 for the parts outside the CDR3, the full variable domain is DVKVTQSSRYLVKRTGEKVFLECVQDMDHENMFWYRQDPGLGLRLIYFSYDVKMKEKGDIPEGYSVSREKKERFSLILESASTNQTSMYLCASLQGPGELLFGEGSRLTVL.

This clonotype came up many times. Here the CDR3 DNA reads TGTGCCAGCATCCCGGGTCTAAAGAACACTGAAGCTTTCTTT. Translating gives CASIPGLKNTEAFF. The chain has TRBV6-1 and TRBJ1-1, with D unresolved. The CDR3 length is 14 residues. V was pared by 7 bases and J by 1 base, with 13 bases between. CDR1 and CDR2 (germline): MNHNS, SASEGT.

The V and J genes are TRBV14 and TRBJ1-2; D uncertain. The germline V and J ends were trimmed by 2 bases and 4 bases, with 11 bases remaining between them. From germline, CDR1 is SGHDN and CDR2 FVKESK. This CDR3 is 14 amino acids long. CDR3 in amino acids: CASSQWQTLYGYTF. The CDR3, as DNA: TGTGCCAGCAGCCAATGGCAAACTCTCTATGGCTACACCTTC.

In this sample, this clonotype turned up many times. This chain connects TRBV28 to TRBJ2-6, with D uncertain. With 3 bases removed from V and 6 bases from J, the gap between germline ends came to 9 bases. Germline CDR1 is MDHEN and CDR2 is SYDVKM. This CDR3 contains 14 residues. The CDR3 protein is CASSLWGQANVLTF. CDR3 nucleotide sequence: TGTGCCAGCAGTTTGTGGGGTCAGGCCAACGTCCTGACTTTC.

This clonotype was counted many times. The rearrangement uses TRBV13 and TRBJ1-1; TRBD1 is a possible D gene (6 bases). CDR3 length: 14 amino acids. Trimming left V 6 bases short and J 4 bases short, with 15 bases between. Germline V gives CDR1 PRHDT, CDR2 FYEKMQ (reference sequence). The CDR3 DNA reads TGTGCCAGCAGTCCTCGGGGGGCCATCACTGAAGCTTTCTTT. It is translated as CASSPRGAITEAFF.

This clonotype was seen repeatedly, ten times or more. The genes are TRBV7-9 and TRBJ1-1; no definite D call. The germline CDR1 and CDR2 sequences are SEHNR and FQNEAQ (reference sequence). The CDR3 runs 12 residues. V shed 6 bases and J shed 2 bases, with 7 bases lying between them. CDR3 protein: CASRRDNTEAFF. CDR3 DNA: TGTGCCAGCAGACGGGATAACACTGAAGCTTTCTTT.

There are a few counts of this clonotype. This chain uses TRBV27 with TRBJ2-1; 8 nucleotides match TRBD2. The CDR3 runs 15 residues. Trimming cost V 3 bases and J 6 bases; bases outside gene matches: 7. Looked up from germline, CDR1 is MNHEY and CDR2 is SMNVEV (reference sequence). CDR3 DNA sequence: TGTGCCAGCAGTTTCTCTGGACTAGCCCCCAATGAGCAGTTCTTC. Residues: CASSFSGLAPNEQFF.

This clonotype was seen many times. The rearrangement uses TRBV28 and TRBJ1-5; D not resolved. With 10 bases removed from V and 4 bases from J, the gap between germline ends came to 23 bases. Germline loops: CDR1 MDHEN, CDR2 SYDVKM. This CDR3 comprises 16 residues. The CDR3 nucleotides read TGTGCCACGCGGTACGGGGTCGGAGTTAGGAATCAGCCCCAGCATTTT. Protein sequence: CATRYGVGVRNQPQHF.

In the case of this clonotype: One end of the junction fails to match germline, which may point to a read error. The chain links TRBV5-1 to TRBJ2-2, with a possible D match to TRBD2 (6 bases). The CDR3 totals 15 residues. The germline V gene encodes CDR1 SGHRS and CDR2 YFSETQ. The CDR3 region is CASSLVLADTGEPFF. CDR3 sequence (DNA): TGCGCCAGCAGCTTGGTACTAGCCGACACCGGGGAGCCGTTTTTT.

The gene calls are TRBV7-3 and TRBJ2-1; TRBD2 matches 10 bases. Germline lookup yields CDR1 SGHTA and CDR2 FQGTGA. The CDR3 has 15 residues. Trimming cost V 3 bases and J 8 bases; bases outside gene matches: 7. CDR3 residues: CASSFSGGPVDEQFF. CDR3 DNA sequence: TGTGCCAGCAGCTTTAGCGGGGGGCCTGTGGATGAGCAGTTCTTC.

There are many counts of this clonotype. This chain joins TRBV20-1 and TRBJ2-5; D unclear. The germline V gene has CDR1 DFQATT and CDR2 SNEGSKA (reference sequence). Trimming took 3 bases from V and 1 from J, leaving 12 bases between them. CDR3 size: 14 residues. CDR3 region: CSASARHFQETQYF. The CDR3 nucleotides read TGCAGTGCTAGTGCGCGACACTTCCAAGAGACCCAGTACTTC.

This clonotype was observed a handful of times. The V and J genes are TRBV5-4 and TRBJ1-1, with D possibly being TRBD1 (5 bases). CDR3 length: 16 residues. Trimming left V 8 bases short and J 6 bases short, with 26 bases between. The germline CDR1 and CDR2 sequences are SGHNT and YYREEE (reference sequence). The DNA of the CDR3 is TGTGCCAGTAGGGGAGTCAGAAGGGATGGGTCGGCTGAAGCTTTCTTT. It specifies CASRGVRRDGSAEAFF.

This clonotype has at least ten counts. The rearrangement joins TRBV11-1 to TRBJ2-2, with 7 positions matching TRBD1. Losses at the gene ends were 8 bases for V and 0 bases for J; bases not matched to a gene: 6. The germline CDR1 and CDR2 sequences are SGHAT and FQDESV (reference sequence). The CDR3 has 15 residues. This CDR3 reads CASSRQGTNTGELFF. The CDR3 DNA reads TGTGCCAGCTCTCGACAGGGAACGAACACCGGGGAGCTGTTTTTT.

A note on this clonotype: This may arise from a read error, as a much more abundant clone is one base away. This rearrangement joins TRBV5-1 to TRBJ2-1; D is perhaps TRBD1 (5 bases). CDR1 is SGHRS, CDR2 YFSETQ, per germline. The CDR3 runs to 11 residues. CDR3 protein: CASSSDSERFF. CDR3 DNA: TGCGCCAGCAGCTCTGACAGTGAGCGGTTCTTC.

The V call is TRBV7-2, the J call TRBJ2-2; the D gene is possibly TRBD2 (5 bases). V lost 6 bases and J 6 bases, leaving 14 bases between the germline ends. CDR3 length: 14 amino acids. CDR1 and CDR2 (germline): SGHTA, FQGNSA. The CDR3 DNA follows: TGTGCCAGCAGAGTGTCGGGGTCAGCCGGGGAGCTGTTTTTT. Residues: CASRVSGSAGELFF.

This chain uses TRBV20-1 with TRBJ1-4; 7 bases align to TRBD1. Germline assignment: CDR1 DFQATT and CDR2 SNEGSKA (reference sequence). The CDR3 is made up of 15 amino acids. Trimming took 0 bases from V and 7 from J; bases not matched to a gene: 8. The CDR3 here is CSARDPRGGSEKLFF. The CDR3, as DNA: TGCAGTGCTAGAGACCCCAGGGGGGGGAGTGAAAAACTGTTTTTT.

The V gene is TRBV4-1, the J gene TRBJ1-1; possible D gene TRBD1, 5 bases. V was shortened by 4 bases and J by 0 bases, with 15 bases between the two germline ends. CDR3 size: 16 residues. Germline V CDR1 and CDR2: MGHRA, YSYEKL. The DNA for the CDR3 is TGCGCCAGCAGCCCTCTCGTGACAGTTCTGAACACTGAAGCTTTCTTT. Translating gives CASSPLVTVLNTEAFF.

This clonotype was seen repeatedly, ten times or more. The rearrangement joins TRBV28 to TRBJ1-2, with 7 bases that match TRBD1. The CDR3 covers 15 residues. Germline values: CDR1 MDHEN, CDR2 SYDVKM. The junction had 9 bases not matched to a gene; V was cut back by 6 bases and J by 2 bases. In DNA, the CDR3 is TGTGCCAGCAGCACCATCCGGACAGGAAACTATGGCTACACCTTC. It encodes CASSTIRTGNYGYTF.

This clonotype was counted between two and nine times. The chain recombines TRBV20-1 with TRBJ1-4, with D uncertain. The CDR3 runs 11 residues. Trimming took 6 bases from V and 8 from J, leaving 10 bases between them. Germline values: CDR1 DFQATT, CDR2 SNEGSKA (reference sequence). The CDR3 coding sequence is TGCAGTGCACGCTTTGGAGAAAAACTGTTTTTT. Translating it yields CSARFGEKLFF.

This clonotype was detected ten times or more. The chain employs TRBV7-2 and TRBJ1-1; D gene ambiguous. The CDR3 consists of 16 residues. CDR1 is SGHTA, CDR2 FQGNSA, per germline. V was pared by 1 base and J by 5 bases, with 17 bases between. CDR3 in amino acids: CASSLVPFASRTEAFF. The CDR3 coding sequence is TGTGCCAGCAGCTTAGTCCCGTTCGCCAGCAGAACTGAAGCTTTCTTT.

For this clonotype: A read error likely explains this, since a far larger clone differs by one base. The chain has TRBV11-1 and TRBJ2-7; 10 bases map to TRBD1. The V and J ends lost 8 bases and 7 bases, in that order; junction bases with no gene match: 8. The CDR3 loop spans 13 amino acids. The germline V gene encodes CDR1 SGHAT and CDR2 FQDESV (reference sequence). The CDR3 nucleotides are TGTGCCAGCGGGGGACAGGGGTGGAATGAGCAGTACTTC. As protein: CASGGQGWNEQYF.

This clonotype has at least ten counts. The J gene is TRBJ2-1, the V gene TRBV10-3; 8 bases agree with TRBD2. The CDR3 totals 13 residues. Germline CDR1 ENHRY, CDR2 SYGVKD. J was trimmed by 7 bases and V by 3 bases; bases with no gene match: 2. This CDR3 reads CAISELAVNEQFF. The CDR3 DNA sequence: TGTGCCATCAGTGAACTAGCGGTTAATGAGCAGTTCTTC.

This clonotype was counted a few times. CDR3 bases: TGTGCCAGCAGCCGCGCAGGGGGGGCAGGGGGCGGTGAGACCCAGTACTTC. Translating it yields CASSRAGGAGGGETQYF. The V gene is TRBV4-2, the J gene TRBJ2-5, with D possibly being TRBD1 (8 bases). This CDR3 spans 17 amino acids. Trimming stripped 4 bases from V and 5 bases from J, with 23 bases between. Germline lookup yields CDR1 LGHNA and CDR2 YNFKEQ.

This clonotype has just one count. The chain carries TRBV30 and TRBJ2-1; possible D gene TRBD1, 5 bases. Trimming pared 0 bases from V and 9 bases from J, leaving 15 bases between. In germline, CDR1 is GTSNPN, CDR2 SVGIG (reference sequence). The CDR3 consists of 14 residues. CDR3 in DNA: TGTGCCTGGAGTGTAGGGGCCCCCCCCACTGAGCAGTTCTTC. This encodes CAWSVGAPPTEQFF.

This clonotype came up a few times. This chain uses TRBV18 with TRBJ1-1; D uncertain. V lost 3 bases to trimming and J lost 4 bases, with 21 bases between them. Per the germline V gene, CDR1 is KGHSH and CDR2 is LQKENI. The CDR3 sequence is 17 residues long. DNA for the CDR3: TGTGCCAGCTCACCTTCCCCACTTCTAGCTCGGGGCACTGAAGCTTTCTTT. It translates to CASSPSPLLARGTEAFF.

This chain links TRBV19 with TRBJ1-2; D unclear. V gave up 3 bases and J gave up 6 bases, with 11 bases separating them. In germline, CDR1 is LNHDA, CDR2 SQIVND (reference sequence). This CDR3 has 13 amino acids. CDR3: CASSMVQPHGYTF. The DNA of the CDR3 is TGTGCCAGTAGTATGGTACAGCCCCATGGCTACACCTTC. Together with reference TRBV19 and TRBJ1-2, the CDR3 gives the full variable domain: DGGITQSPKYLFRKEGQNVTLSCEQNLNHDAMYWYRQDPGQGLRLIYYSQIVNDFQKGDIAEGYSVSREKKESFPLTVTSAQKNPTAFYLCASSMVQPHGYTFGSGTRLTVV.